Below, 26 T cell receptor beta chains from the same sample are listed, as sequenced in a study of shared clonotypes between healthy human individuals. TCRdb's table, derived via immunoSEQ multiplex PCR, lists solely in-frame clones and lacks some. The data contain around 940,000 clones, 76% of them singletons. Specimen: memory CD4+ T cells sorted from blood. Subset in this sample: CD45RA-negative fraction. The receptors come from a man in his late teens or twenties in good health.

The chain carries TRBV6-4 and TRBJ2-2; D is uncertain. V shed 3 bases and J shed 6 bases, with 11 bases lying between them. There are 14 residues in the CDR3. Germline V gene data show CDR1 as MRHNA and CDR2 as SNTAGT. CDR3 sequence (DNA): TGTGCCAGCAGTGAAGAGGAATCCGCCGGGGAGCTGTTTTTT. It is translated as CASSEEESAGELFF.

The chain uses TRBV7-5 and TRBJ1-2; the table's D call, TRBD1, was not checked against the DNA. TRBV7-5 is a known pseudogene. This CDR3 spans 14 amino acids. The CDR3 nucleotides read TGTGCCAGAAGCTTGCCGGGACAGATCTATGGCTACACCTTC. Translated: CARSLPGQIYGYTF.

V gene TRBV2 combines with J gene TRBJ1-4, with a tentative D call TRBD1 (6 bases). Germline-derived CDR1 and CDR2 are SNHLY and FYNNEI. The length of the CDR3 is 15 residues. V was shortened by 6 bases and J by 3 bases, with 14 bases between the two germline ends. This CDR3 is CASSFTPGANEKLFF. CDR3 DNA: TGTGCCAGCAGCTTCACACCAGGGGCTAATGAAAAACTGTTTTTT.

The chain employs TRBV10-1 and TRBJ2-1; no definite D call. The CDR3 has 11 amino acids. V was clipped by 3 bases and J by 5 bases, with 2 bases between them. Germline loops: CDR1 WNHNN, CDR2 SYGVQD (reference sequence). CDR3 in amino acids: CASSENNEQFF. The CDR3 region has the DNA TGCGCCAGCAGTGAAAACAATGAGCAGTTCTTC.

This clone was counted a single time. V usage is TRBV6-1 and J usage is TRBJ1-2; D might be TRBD1 (5 bases). The CDR3 runs 14 residues. With 3 bases removed from V and 7 bases from J, the gap between germline ends came to 15 bases. Germline CDR1 and CDR2: MNHNS and SASEGT. As DNA, the CDR3 is TGTGCCAGCAGTGAGGAGGGGACTTTACGTGGCTACACCTTC. Encoded protein: CASSEEGTLRGYTF.

This clone was seen a few times. This rearrangement joins TRBV7-2 to TRBJ2-5; 9 bases fit TRBD2. The V segment lost 3 bases and the J segment 3 bases; nucleotides outside the gene matches: 8. The CDR3 length is 16 residues. Per germline, CDR1 SGHTA and CDR2 FQGNSA. CDR3 amino acids: CASSLSSGSGKETQYF. CDR3 in DNA: TGTGCCAGCAGCTTGAGTAGCGGGAGCGGGAAAGAGACCCAGTACTTC.

The V and J genes are TRBV6-6 and TRBJ1-3; TRBD1 agrees at 8 bases. Unmatched junction bases numbered 6, after V lost 0 bases and J lost 8 bases. CDR1 and CDR2 (germline): MNHNY, SVGAGI (reference sequence). This CDR3 region has 15 residues. The CDR3 is CASSYSRQGRDTIYF. CDR3 nucleotide sequence: TGTGCCAGCAGTTACTCGAGACAGGGGAGGGACACCATATATTTT.

The rearrangement links TRBV30 to TRBJ1-2; D unclear. The CDR3 is 10 amino acids. V lost 1 base and J lost 7, with 4 bases in between. Germline lookup yields CDR1 GTSNPN and CDR2 SVGIG (reference sequence). CDR3 sequence reads: CAWSGVGYTF. The CDR3 DNA is TGTGCCTGGAGTGGAGTTGGCTACACCTTC.

V and J are TRBV6-6 and TRBJ2-5, with D possibly TRBD1 on 5 matching bases. CDR1 is MNHNY and CDR2 is SVGAGI in the germline V gene (reference sequence). Trimming took off 3 bases at V and 5 bases at J, with 13 bases between the two ends. The CDR3 contains 14 residues. This CDR3 is CASSYMGWGETQYF. The CDR3 DNA reads as TGTGCCAGCAGTTATATGGGGTGGGGCGAGACCCAGTACTTC.

This clone was seen ten or more times. The rearrangement links TRBV14 to TRBJ1-2; D gene uncertain. The CDR3 has 13 residues. In germline, CDR1 is SGHDN, CDR2 FVKESK. V lost 3 bases to trimming and J lost 4 bases, with 9 bases between them. The CDR3 DNA reads TGTGCCAGCAGCCAGGCAGCCGGCTATGGCTACACCTTC. Translated, it gives CASSQAAGYGYTF.

The J gene is TRBJ1-4, the V gene TRBV2; D gene unclear. There are 15 residues in the CDR3. In germline, CDR1 is SNHLY, CDR2 FYNNEI. Trimming removed 6 bases from V and 0 bases from J, with 11 bases in between. CDR3 sequence: CASRMQPATNEKLFF. In nucleotides, the CDR3 is TGTGCCAGCAGGATGCAGCCGGCAACTAATGAAAAACTGTTTTTT.

About this clone itself: Other DNA sequences from this sample encode an identical CDR3 as well. The gene calls are TRBV11-2 and TRBJ2-5, with D possibly being TRBD1 (6 bases). The V gene lost 0 bases and the J gene lost 8 bases, with 22 bases spanning the gap. The CDR3 has 17 residues. The V gene's germline CDR1 is SGHAT and CDR2 FQNNGV. CDR3 nucleotide sequence: TGTGCCAGCAGCTTAGAACCCTGGTATACAGGGAGTGAAACCCAGTACTTC. It specifies CASSLEPWYTGSETQYF. Together with reference TRBV11-2 and TRBJ2-5, the CDR3 gives the full variable domain: EAGVAQSPRYKIIEKRQSVAFWCNPISGHATLYWYQQILGQGPKLLIQFQNNGVVDDSQLPKDRFSAERLKGVDSTLKIQPAKLEDSAVYLCASSLEPWYTGSETQYFGPGTRLLVL.

This clone was recorded only once. The rearrangement uses TRBV7-9 and TRBJ1-1, with a weak D call TRBD1 (5 bases). The ends were cut back, 5 bases at V and 10 bases at J, with 11 bases in the middle. Germline V CDR1 and CDR2: SEHNR, FQNEAQ (reference sequence). This CDR3 contains 11 residues. The CDR3 bases are TGTGCCAGCAGCCGGGGGGTGGTAGCTTTCTTT. Protein product: CASSRGVVAFF.

The CDR3 DNA reads TGCAGCGCCTCTGGACTGAGGCAAATTAGCACAGATACGCAGTATTTT. Translating gives CSASGLRQISTDTQYF. The V gene is TRBV29-1, the J gene TRBJ2-3, with D tentatively TRBD2 (5 bases). The CDR3 spans 16 residues. CDR1 and CDR2 (germline): SQVTM, ANQGSEA. V lost 7 bases, J lost 0 bases, and 20 bases lay in between.

This clone was counted ten times or more. This chain links TRBV5-1 with TRBJ2-2, with 7 positions matching TRBD1. The CDR3 has 17 residues. The germline gives CDR1 SGHRS, CDR2 YFSETQ. The V and J ends lost 5 bases and 0 bases, in that order; junction bases with no gene match: 10. The CDR3: CASRRPGQMTNTGELFF. The CDR3 DNA reads TGCGCCAGCAGGCGTCCGGGACAGATGACGAACACCGGGGAGCTGTTTTTT.

This clone came up a few times. The chain couples TRBV10-2 to TRBJ2-1; 15 nucleotides line up with TRBD2. CDR3 length equals 15 residues. Germline V lookup: CDR1 WSHSY, CDR2 SAAADI. The J segment lost 9 bases and the V segment lost 8 bases, leaving 8 bases of the junction unmatched. CDR3 loop: CASRGLAGGYGEQFF. The CDR3 nucleotides are TGCGCCAGCCGGGGACTAGCGGGGGGTTATGGTGAGCAGTTCTTC.

This chain connects TRBV28 to TRBJ1-5; D perhaps matches TRBD1 (6 bases). Trimming pared 4 bases from V and 1 base from J, leaving 14 bases between. This CDR3 comprises 16 residues. Looked up from germline, CDR1 is MDHEN and CDR2 is SYDVKM. The CDR3 region is CASSSSQGRSNQPQHF. The CDR3, as DNA: TGTGCCAGCAGTTCCTCTCAGGGGCGAAGCAATCAGCCCCAGCATTTT.

The chain carries TRBV6-6 and TRBJ2-3; 10 nucleotides line up with TRBD2. The V gene end was trimmed by 5 bases and the J gene end by 6 bases; junction bases not matched to a gene: 5. The germline gives CDR1 MNHNY, CDR2 SVGAGI (reference sequence). This CDR3 is built from 14 residues. The CDR3 DNA sequence: TGTGCCAGCAGTGATCTAGCGGGGGTGGATACGCAGTATTTT. Amino acids: CASSDLAGVDTQYF.

This rearrangement joins TRBV10-2 to TRBJ1-6, with a tentative D call TRBD1 (5 bases). Germline values: CDR1 WSHSY, CDR2 SAAADI. The CDR3 has 16 residues. V dropped 5 bases and J dropped 0 bases, with 11 bases sitting between them. The CDR3 reads CASSWGPSSYNSPLHF. The CDR3 DNA follows: TGCGCCAGCAGTTGGGGCCCCAGCTCCTATAATTCACCCCTCCACTTT.

The chain has TRBV29-1 and TRBJ2-7; TRBD2 is a possible D gene (5 bases). Germline V gene data show CDR1 as SQVTM and CDR2 as ANQGSEA. The CDR3 covers 13 residues. With 6 bases removed from V and 3 bases from J, the gap between germline ends came to 15 bases. This CDR3 reads CSVAGLRGYEQYF. In nucleotides, the CDR3 is TGCAGCGTGGCAGGACTTCGAGGCTACGAGCAGTACTTC.

The chain carries TRBV7-2 and TRBJ2-1; the D gene could be TRBD1 or TRBD2 (5 bases each). The V gene's germline CDR1 is SGHTA and CDR2 FQGNSA. V dropped 1 base and J dropped 2 bases, with 9 bases sitting between them. This CDR3 is built from 15 residues. The CDR3 region has the DNA TGTGCCAGCAGCTTAGTTTGGGGGACCTACAATGAGCAGTTCTTC. Translation gives CASSLVWGTYNEQFF. Full variable domain (outside the CDR3, taken from reference TRBV7-2 and TRBJ2-1): GAGVSQSPSNKVTEKGKDVELRCDPISGHTALYWYRQSLGQGLEFLIYFQGNSAPDKSGLPSDRFSAERTGGSVSTLTIQRTQQEDSAVYLCASSLVWGTYNEQFFGPGTRLTVL.

The V and J genes are TRBV19 and TRBJ1-2; D is unresolved. The CDR3 extends over 13 amino acids. The germline V and J ends were trimmed by 3 bases and 5 bases, with 10 bases remaining between them. CDR1 is LNHDA, CDR2 SQIVND, per germline (reference sequence). The CDR3 DNA sequence: TGTGCCAGTAGTATTAGCGCGGGATATGGCTACACCTTC. Translating gives CASSISAGYGYTF.

V is TRBV5-1 and J is TRBJ2-3; weak D call: TRBD2 (7 bases). The germline CDR1 and CDR2 sequences are SGHRS and YFSETQ. The CDR3 spans 14 residues. The germline V and J ends were trimmed by 6 bases and 0 bases, with 11 bases remaining between them. CDR3 sequence reads: CASTGRGSTDTQYF. Written as DNA, the CDR3 is TGCGCCAGCACGGGGAGGGGGAGCACAGATACGCAGTATTTT.

On this clone: Other DNA sequences in the same sample also yield this CDR3. The rearrangement links TRBV7-9 to TRBJ2-5; TRBD2 matches at 8 bases. V shed 5 bases, J shed 2 bases, and the junction held 7 bases outside the gene matches. The CDR3 is 15 residues long. The germline CDR1 and CDR2 sequences are SEHNR and FQNEAQ (reference sequence). This CDR3 reads CASSLRLATQETQYF. As DNA, the CDR3 is TGTGCCAGCAGCCTACGACTAGCGACACAAGAGACCCAGTACTTC.

The rearrangement uses TRBV10-1 and TRBJ1-1; TRBD1 matches at 7 bases. Germline V gene lookup returns CDR1 WNHNN and CDR2 SYGVQD (reference sequence). CDR3 length equals 14 residues. V lost 4 bases to trimming and J lost 11 bases; unmatched junction nucleotides: 13. The CDR3 region is CASSANADRRSAFF. CDR3 bases: TGCGCCAGCAGTGCTAACGCGGACAGGAGGAGTGCTTTCTTT.

The chain carries TRBV9 and TRBJ2-7; D gene unclear. V lost 4 bases and J lost 2, with 13 bases in between. The CDR3 is made up of 14 amino acids. Germline values: CDR1 SGDLS, CDR2 YYNGEE. The CDR3 DNA reads as TGTGCCAGCAGCCCCGATGAGACTCCCTACGAGCAGTACTTC. This encodes CASSPDETPYEQYF. Looking up the rest from reference TRBV9 and TRBJ2-7 gives the full variable domain: DSGVTQTPKHLITATGQRVTLRCSPRSGDLSVYWYQQSLDQGLQFLIQYYNGEERAKGNILERFSAQQFPDLHSELNLSSLELGDSALYFCASSPDETPYEQYFGPGTRLTVT.